A single sample gave rise to the 20 T cell receptor beta chains below, sequenced in a study of cytomegalovirus exposure and HLA in healthy donors. The PCR made use of 60 Vbeta and 13 Jbeta primers. Data came from immunoSEQ multiplex PCR; TCRdb stores just in-frame clones and leaves some out. Of 150,000 to 200,000 clones in the sample, 80% to 90% were seen once. The sample taken for sequencing was PBMCs. These receptor sequences come from a girl between 10 and 17 years old in good health and CMV-seropositive.

Only a few counts were recorded for this clone. The rearrangement uses TRBV7-9 and TRBJ2-5, with D perhaps matching TRBD2 (5 bases). There are 12 residues in the CDR3. CDR1 SEHNR and CDR2 FQNEAQ come from the germline V gene (reference sequence). V was clipped by 1 base and J by 7 bases, with 7 bases between them. The CDR3 nucleotides read TGTGCCAGCAGCTTAGAAGAGGGGACCCAGTACTTC. It translates to CASSLEEGTQYF.

The chain links TRBV28 to TRBJ1-2, with D maybe TRBD1 (5 bases). The length of the CDR3 is 12 residues. Germline V gene sequence: CDR1 MDHEN, CDR2 SYDVKM. V was clipped by 7 bases and J by 8 bases, with 14 bases between them. The CDR3 DNA is TGTGCCAGCACCCTAGGGGTATACGGCTACACCTTC. It is translated as CASTLGVYGYTF.

V is TRBV7-6 and J is TRBJ2-1; 9 nucleotides line up with TRBD1. The germline gives CDR1 SGHVS, CDR2 FNYEAQ. This CDR3 has 15 amino acids. With 1 base clipped from V and 7 bases from J, the junction kept 5 bases outside the gene matches. CDR3 residues: CASSLGGTGYNEQFF. The CDR3 nucleotides read TGTGCCAGCAGCTTAGGGGGGACAGGGTATAATGAGCAGTTCTTC.

The rearrangement joins TRBV7-6 to TRBJ2-5; 10 bases line up with TRBD2. Looked up from germline, CDR1 is SGHVS and CDR2 is FNYEAQ. The CDR3 runs 21 residues. J gave up 3 bases and V 3 bases, and 22 bases lay outside the gene matches. The CDR3 region is CASSLGAWIAGGLLKKETQYF. The CDR3 DNA sequence: TGTGCCAGCAGCTTGGGGGCGTGGATAGCGGGGGGCTTACTCAAAAAAGAGACCCAGTACTTC.

The rearrangement joins TRBV9 to TRBJ2-1, with 13 bases identical to TRBD2. Germline CDR1 reads SGDLS; CDR2 reads YYNGEE. V gave up 4 bases and J gave up 4 bases; unmatched junction bases: 8. CDR3 size: 17 residues. The CDR3 spells CASSIRLAGGLYNEQFF. In nucleotides, the CDR3 is TGTGCCAGCAGCATTCGACTAGCGGGGGGCCTATACAATGAGCAGTTCTTC. Full variable domain (rest looked up from reference TRBV9 and TRBJ2-1): DSGVTQTPKHLITATGQRVTLRCSPRSGDLSVYWYQQSLDQGLQFLIQYYNGEERAKGNILERFSAQQFPDLHSELNLSSLELGDSALYFCASSIRLAGGLYNEQFFGPGTRLTVL.

This clone has just one count. The gene calls are TRBV7-3 and TRBJ2-2; TRBD1 agrees at 7 bases. This CDR3 has 15 residues. V lost 5 bases, J lost 1 base, and 4 bases stayed unmatched. CDR1 is SGHTA, CDR2 FQGTGA, per germline. The DNA for the CDR3 is TGTGCCAGCAGCCGAAGACAGGGGAACACCGGGGAGCTGTTTTTT. Protein product: CASSRRQGNTGELFF.

This rearrangement joins TRBV7-8 to TRBJ1-1, with D uncertain. V shed 4 bases and J shed 4 bases, with 16 bases lying between them. Germline CDR1 SGHVS, CDR2 FQNEAQ. CDR3 length: 15 residues. The CDR3, as DNA: TGTGCCAGCAGCTCGGCGTTGTCGGCGGCCACTGAAGCTTTCTTT. Its protein product is CASSSALSAATEAFF. Combining the CDR3 with reference TRBV7-8 and TRBJ1-1 gives the whole variable domain GAGVSQSPRYKVAKRGQDVALRCDPISGHVSLFWYQQALGQGPEFLTYFQNEAQLDKSGLPSDRFFAERPEGSVSTLKIQRTQQEDSAVYLCASSSALSAATEAFFGQGTRLTVV.

V is TRBV6-5 and J is TRBJ1-3; the D is unclear. Looked up from germline, CDR1 is MNHEY and CDR2 is SVGAGI. The ends were cut back, 4 bases at V and 3 bases at J, with 10 bases in the middle. This CDR3 has 14 residues. CDR3 sequence reads: CASSSFVFGNTIYF. The CDR3 DNA reads as TGTGCCAGCAGTTCCTTCGTTTTTGGAAACACCATATATTTT.

The chain combines TRBV28 with TRBJ1-5; 8 bases fit TRBD1. There are 14 residues in the CDR3. Germline V lookup: CDR1 MDHEN, CDR2 SYDVKM. V shed 5 bases, J shed 7 bases, and the junction held 7 bases outside the gene matches. CDR3 nucleotides: TGTGCCAGCAGTGCAAGACAGGGGAAGCAGCCCCAGCATTTT. Protein: CASSARQGKQPQHF.

The chain couples TRBV4-1 to TRBJ2-5; 14 bases map to TRBD2. J was trimmed by 3 bases and V by 4 bases; bases with no gene match: 7. The germline gives CDR1 MGHRA, CDR2 YSYEKL. CDR3 length: 17 amino acids. The CDR3 nucleotides read TGCGCCAGCAGCCTATCCCCGGGACTAGCGGGAGAAGAGACCCAGTACTTC. Amino acids: CASSLSPGLAGEETQYF.

The chain joins TRBV11-2 to TRBJ2-7, with D perhaps TRBD1 (5 bases). Germline V gene sequence: CDR1 SGHAT, CDR2 FQNNGV. Deletions cut 6 bases from V and 3 bases from J, with 12 bases between. This CDR3 spans 13 amino acids. CDR3 in amino acids: CASSDVRDYEQYF. The CDR3 bases are TGTGCCAGCAGTGATGTCAGGGACTACGAGCAGTACTTC. Filled out from reference TRBV11-2 and TRBJ2-7, the complete variable domain reads EAGVAQSPRYKIIEKRQSVAFWCNPISGHATLYWYQQILGQGPKLLIQFQNNGVVDDSQLPKDRFSAERLKGVDSTLKIQPAKLEDSAVYLCASSDVRDYEQYFGPGTRLTVT.

The chain joins TRBV7-2 to TRBJ2-7; 11 positions match TRBD2. Trimming removed 5 bases from V and 12 bases from J; junction bases left unmatched: 9. Germline V gives CDR1 SGHTA, CDR2 FQGNSA. CDR3 length: 13 residues. CDR3 residues: CASSQTSGGSRYF. CDR3 nucleotide sequence: TGTGCCAGCAGCCAAACTAGCGGGGGATCAAGGTACTTC.

V gene TRBV5-4 combines with J gene TRBJ2-3; TRBD2 aligns across 10 bases. Losses at the gene ends were 0 bases for V and 1 base for J; bases not matched to a gene: 5. CDR1 is SGHNT and CDR2 is YYREEE in the germline V gene (reference sequence). There are 17 residues in the CDR3. For the CDR3, the DNA is TGTGCCAGCAGCTTGGGCGGGCTAGCGGGGGGCACAGATACGCAGTATTTT. Translated, it gives CASSLGGLAGGTDTQYF.

In DNA, the CDR3 is TGTGCCAGCAGTCGGCTAGCGGGGGGGGAAGAGACCCAGTACTTC. It codes for CASSRLAGGEETQYF. The genes are TRBV6-1 and TRBJ2-5; 12 bases are a match to TRBD2. The CDR3 has 15 amino acids. Germline assignment: CDR1 MNHNS and CDR2 SASEGT. J was trimmed by 3 bases and V by 5 bases; bases with no gene match: 4.

In nucleotides, the CDR3 is TGTGCCAGCTCCAAGAGCAATCCGGGGACTAATGAAAAACTGTTTTTT. It codes for CASSKSNPGTNEKLFF. V is TRBV18 and J is TRBJ1-4; D remains ambiguous. V dropped 6 bases and J dropped 2 bases, with 16 bases sitting between them. This CDR3 spans 16 amino acids. Germline CDR1 is KGHSH and CDR2 is LQKENI. Full variable domain (remainder filled in from reference TRBV18 and TRBJ1-4): NAGVMQNPRHLVRRRGQEARLRCSPMKGHSHVYWYRQLPEEGLKFMVYLQKENIIDESGMPKERFSAEFPKEGPSILRIQQVVRGDSAAYFCASSKSNPGTNEKLFFGSGTQLSVL.

The rearrangement links TRBV10-1 to TRBJ1-2; 8 bases fit TRBD1. Germline assignment: CDR1 WNHNN and CDR2 SYGVQD (reference sequence). V shed 0 bases and J 7 bases; nucleotides not matched to a gene: 13. The CDR3 extends over 17 amino acids. The CDR3 DNA follows: TGCGCCAGCAGTGAGTCCGCCTTGGGCAGGGGGCTTATTGGCTACACCTTC. Translation: CASSESALGRGLIGYTF.

The V and J genes are TRBV28 and TRBJ2-1; 7 nucleotides align to TRBD2. With 7 bases clipped from V and 0 bases from J, the junction kept 6 bases outside the gene matches. The CDR3 is 15 amino acids. The germline V gene has CDR1 MDHEN and CDR2 SYDVKM. The DNA of the CDR3 is TGTGCCAGCAACTATGGCGGGGGCTCCTACAATGAGCAGTTCTTC. Residues: CASNYGGGSYNEQFF. The full variable domain, in which reference TRBV28 and TRBJ2-1 provide the parts outside the CDR3, is DVKVTQSSRYLVKRTGEKVFLECVQDMDHENMFWYRQDPGLGLRLIYFSYDVKMKEKGDIPEGYSVSREKKERFSLILESASTNQTSMYLCASNYGGGSYNEQFFGPGTRLTVL.

This clone was observed once. The rearrangement links TRBV11-1 to TRBJ1-2; no reliable D call. The germline V gene has CDR1 SGHAT and CDR2 FQDESV (reference sequence). V lost 3 bases and J lost 8, with 13 bases in between. The CDR3 consists of 13 residues. This chain's CDR3 is CASSFRESVGYTF. CDR3 sequence (DNA): TGTGCCAGCAGCTTCCGGGAGTCCGTGGGCTACACCTTC.

This chain connects TRBV14 to TRBJ2-7; no clear D gene. The germline V and J ends were trimmed by 6 bases and 2 bases, with 5 bases remaining between them. The CDR3 extends over 11 amino acids. Per germline, CDR1 SGHDN and CDR2 FVKESK. Here the CDR3 DNA reads TGTGCCAGCAGTCGAGCCTACGAGCAGTACTTC. Its protein is CASSRAYEQYF.

Here the CDR3 DNA reads TGCGCCAGCAGCTTGAGTAGGACTAGCGGGGAAATCACAGATACGCAGTATTTT. Translating gives CASSLSRTSGEITDTQYF. The chain is built from TRBV5-1 and TRBJ2-3; 12 nucleotides line up with TRBD2. The CDR3 extends over 18 amino acids. V shed 1 base, J shed 2 bases, and the junction held 8 bases outside the gene matches. Germline loops: CDR1 SGHRS, CDR2 YFSETQ.